One sample yielded the 7 T cell receptor beta chains listed below, sequenced in a study of metastatic and nonmetastatic thyroid tumors. TCRdb re-analyzed the PCR reads through MiXCR. Here the sample spans about 32,000 clones, 7% to 8% being singletons. None of the patients had undergone any treatment ahead of thyroid surgery. The sequenced sample was blood. The origin of the receptors is a female donor with papillary thyroid cancer or a benign thyroid nodule (not recorded which). Some clones in this sample may be carry-over from other donors' samples.

This clone was seen more than once but under ten times. A much larger clone lies a single base off, so this may be a read error. This sample includes further DNA sequences coding for the same CDR3. The genes are TRBV12-3 or TRBV12-4 and TRBJ2-5; 9 nucleotides line up with TRBD2. The CDR3 sequence is 14 residues long. The CDR3 protein is CASSLAGGKETQYF. The CDR3 DNA is TGTGCTAGCAGTTTGGCGGGGGGGAAAGAGACCCAGTACTTC.

The chain is built from TRBV3-1 and TRBJ2-5; D perhaps matches TRBD2 (6 bases). V was trimmed by 1 base and J by 5 bases, leaving 20 bases between them. In germline, CDR1 is LGHDT, CDR2 YNNKEL (reference sequence). The CDR3 covers 17 residues. CDR3 bases: TGTGCCAGCAGCCAAGCGACCTTGACGGGGACTGAGGAGACCCAGTACTTC. Translating it yields CASSQATLTGTEETQYF.

This clone has at least ten counts. The chain has TRBV5-1 and TRBJ1-3, with D hard to call. V was trimmed by 0 bases and J by 4 bases, leaving 14 bases between them. CDR1 SGHRS and CDR2 YFSETQ come from the germline V gene. This CDR3 spans 16 amino acids. Here the CDR3 reads CASSLAGTSRGNTIYF. The DNA of the CDR3 is TGCGCCAGCAGCTTGGCTGGCACTTCAAGGGGAAACACCATATATTTT.

This clone was found many times. The rearrangement joins TRBV7-6 to TRBJ1-2, with a weak D call TRBD1 (5 bases). V gave up 1 base and J gave up 3 bases, with 6 bases separating them. The CDR3 totals 13 residues. Germline V gives CDR1 SGHVS, CDR2 FNYEAQ. CDR3 nucleotides: TGTGCCAGCAGCTTAGGAGGGGACTATGGCTACACCTTC. Its translation: CASSLGGDYGYTF.

This clone was seen repeatedly, ten times or more. The chain recombines TRBV19 with TRBJ1-1, with unresolved D. V lost 7 bases and J 1 base, leaving 19 bases between the germline ends. CDR1 is LNHDA and CDR2 is SQIVND in the germline V gene (reference sequence). The CDR3 totals 16 residues. CDR3 sequence: CASINQQSGRNTEAFF. The CDR3 region has the DNA TGTGCCAGTATTAATCAGCAATCAGGACGGAACACTGAAGCTTTCTTT.

This clone came up many times. The chain has TRBV7-9 and TRBJ2-3; D tentatively reads TRBD1 or TRBD2 (5 bases each). This CDR3 has 13 amino acids. Germline-derived CDR1 and CDR2 are SEHNR and FQNEAQ (reference sequence). The V and J ends lost 3 bases and 1 base respectively, with 5 bases between them. Written as DNA, the CDR3 is TGTGCCAGCAGCTTGGGGGGCACAGATACGCAGTATTTT. Its translation: CASSLGGTDTQYF.

This clone showed up many times. V and J are TRBV4-1 and TRBJ2-1; D call uncertain. The V and J ends lost 3 bases and 1 base respectively, with 7 bases between them. CDR3 length: 14 amino acids. Germline CDR1 is MGHRA and CDR2 is YSYEKL. CDR3 in amino acids: CASSHTDSYNEQFF. CDR3 sequence (DNA): TGCGCCAGCAGCCACACAGATTCCTACAATGAGCAGTTCTTC.